The entry below describes one T cell receptor beta chain. These data belong to a study of blood T cell repertoires in COVID-19. Sequenced by immunoSEQ multiplex PCR; TCRdb stores in-frame clones only, minus some. This sample has some 260,000 clones, with around 79% found just once. The CDR3 loop spans 11 amino acids. V was clipped by 5 bases and J by 5 bases, with 6 bases between them. CDR1 is SGHAT, CDR2 FQNNGV, per germline. Sequenced: peripheral blood. The sequence derives from a woman of 80 years or more with acute or convalescent COVID-19. The J gene is TRBJ2-5, the V gene TRBV11-2, with D uncertain. DNA for the CDR3: TGTGCCAGCAGCCTTTCCGAGACCCAGTACTTC. Protein: CASSLSETQYF.